Below, 27 T cell receptor beta chains from the same sample are listed, as sequenced in a study of cytomegalovirus exposure and HLA in healthy donors (TCRdb year 2017). Libraries were constructed by the immunoSEQ multiplex PCR assay. A mixture of 60 forward primers for TCR Vbeta segments and 13 reverse primers for TCR Jbeta segments was used in the multiplex PCR. This immuneACCESS table, as held by TCRdb, lists in-frame sequences with V and J called but not all clones. Of the missing ones, under half trace to an unresolved V gene in checked studies; the others have no known cause. Within this sample are about 160,000 clones, with around four fifths of them counted one time only. About 1.3% of the sample belongs to the ten largest clones. Sequenced input: PBMCs. All receptors come from a young man in good health and CMV-seronegative.

V and J are TRBV28 and TRBJ1-5, with D perhaps matching TRBD1 (6 bases). There are 17 residues in the CDR3. CDR1 and CDR2 from the germline V gene are MDHEN and SYDVKM. With 4 bases removed from V and 8 bases from J, the gap between germline ends came to 24 bases. The CDR3 DNA is TGTGCCAGCAGTTCCACCCCCCGGACAGCCCCTGTGGAGCCCCAGCATTTT. It encodes CASSSTPRTAPVEPQHF.

The chain combines TRBV2 with TRBJ1-4; D possibly corresponds to TRBD1 (5 bases). Germline V gives CDR1 SNHLY, CDR2 FYNNEI. CDR3 length equals 14 residues. V was trimmed by 1 base and J by 8 bases, leaving 11 bases between them. CDR3 loop: CASSEGTMGEKLFF. The CDR3 bases are TGTGCCAGCAGTGAAGGGACAATGGGGGAAAAACTGTTTTTT.

The chain employs TRBV5-6 and TRBJ2-1, with 10 bases identical to TRBD2. V lost 4 bases and J lost 6; bases outside the gene matches: 7. The CDR3 covers 15 residues. Germline lookup yields CDR1 SGHDT and CDR2 YYEEEE. The CDR3 sequence: CASSPGLAVSNEQFF. The CDR3 bases are TGTGCCAGCAGCCCCGGACTAGCGGTATCCAATGAGCAGTTCTTC.

As regards this clone: Other DNA sequences in this sample translate to the same CDR3. The genes are TRBV9 and TRBJ2-1; 9 bases align to TRBD2. Germline CDR1 SGDLS, CDR2 YYNGEE. CDR3 length: 15 amino acids. V lost 0 bases, J lost 3 bases, and 1 base stayed unmatched. The DNA of the CDR3 is TGTGCCAGCAGCGTAGCAGCGGGAGGCTACAATGAGCAGTTCTTC. Protein sequence: CASSVAAGGYNEQFF.

The V and J genes are TRBV30 and TRBJ1-6; D is ambiguous. This CDR3 comprises 13 residues. Per germline, CDR1 GTSNPN and CDR2 SVGIG (reference sequence). V was clipped by 4 bases and J by 12 bases, with 16 bases between them. The CDR3, as DNA: TGTGCCTGGAAGATAGAGGGAGTAGGACCCCTCCACTTT. Protein sequence: CAWKIEGVGPLHF. The variable domain in full, completed from reference TRBV30 and TRBJ1-6, reads SQTIHQWPATLVQPVGSPLSLECTVEGTSNPNLYWYRQAAGRGLQLLFYSVGIGQISSEVPQNLSASRPQDRQFILSSKKLLLSDSGFYLCAWKIEGVGPLHFGNGTRLTVT.

The chain carries TRBV19 and TRBJ2-3, with D uncertain. Between the trimmed V and J ends, which lost 3 bases and 10 bases, there was a span of 17 bases. The germline V gene encodes CDR1 LNHDA and CDR2 SQIVND (reference sequence). This CDR3 has 14 residues. CDR3 DNA sequence: TGTGCCAGTAGTATCCTGGGTACTAAATATGCGCAGTATTTT. Translating it yields CASSILGTKYAQYF.

This chain joins TRBV6-5 and TRBJ1-6, with D possibly being TRBD1 (6 bases). CDR3 length: 15 amino acids. Germline V lookup: CDR1 MNHEY, CDR2 SVGAGI. The germline V and J ends were trimmed by 2 bases and 5 bases, with 10 bases remaining between them. The CDR3 DNA is TGTGCCAGCAGTTACCTGGGGGCGAATAATTCACCCCTCCACTTT. This codes for CASSYLGANNSPLHF.

The chain combines TRBV28 with TRBJ1-5; 8 bases are a match to TRBD1. The trim removed 6 bases at V and 3 bases at J, leaving 7 bases unmatched. The CDR3 sequence is 15 residues long. CDR1 MDHEN and CDR2 SYDVKM come from the germline V gene. The CDR3 protein is CASSLSGGDNQPQHF. The CDR3 DNA reads as TGTGCCAGCAGCTTGTCAGGGGGCGACAATCAGCCCCAGCATTTT.

This clone has only one observation. The chain is built from TRBV28 and TRBJ2-5, with 7 positions matching TRBD1. J was trimmed by 2 bases and V by 5 bases; bases with no gene match: 5. In germline, CDR1 is MDHEN, CDR2 SYDVKM. CDR3 length equals 14 residues. The CDR3 loop is CASSDRQGQETQYF. For the CDR3, the DNA is TGTGCCAGCAGTGACCGACAGGGACAAGAGACCCAGTACTTC.

The rearrangement joins TRBV30 to TRBJ2-2; 10 bases line up with TRBD2. J lost 6 bases, V lost 0 bases, and 10 bases had no gene match. CDR3 length: 17 amino acids. Germline lookup yields CDR1 GTSNPN and CDR2 SVGIG (reference sequence). The CDR3 is CAWSVTSGAQGAGELFF. DNA of the CDR3: TGTGCCTGGAGTGTTACTAGCGGGGCCCAGGGTGCCGGGGAGCTGTTTTTT.

This chain uses TRBV28 with TRBJ2-7, with 11 positions matching TRBD2. The germline V gene has CDR1 MDHEN and CDR2 SYDVKM. Losses at the gene ends were 5 bases for V and 2 bases for J; bases not matched to a gene: 5. The CDR3 extends over 15 amino acids. DNA of the CDR3: TGTGCCAGCAGTCCGACTAGCGGGGCAGCCTACGAGCAGTACTTC. It codes for CASSPTSGAAYEQYF.

CDR3 DNA sequence: TGTGCCATCAGCTGGGACAGACTTCAATATACGCAGTATTTT. This codes for CAISWDRLQYTQYF. V and J are TRBV10-3 and TRBJ2-3, with TRBD1 matching over 7 bases. Per germline, CDR1 ENHRY and CDR2 SYGVKD. The V and J ends lost 6 bases and 7 bases, in that order; junction bases with no gene match: 10. The CDR3 has 14 residues.

This rearrangement joins TRBV7-2 to TRBJ1-5, with TRBD1 identical over 8 bases. CDR1 SGHTA and CDR2 FQGNSA come from the germline V gene. V was clipped by 4 bases and J by 7 bases; unmatched bases: 6. The CDR3 consists of 14 residues. The CDR3 reads CASSSQGARQPQHF. The CDR3 bases are TGTGCCAGCAGCTCTCAGGGGGCGAGGCAGCCCCAGCATTTT.

The rearrangement uses TRBV7-9 and TRBJ2-1; the D gene is possibly TRBD2 (5 bases). This CDR3 region has 16 residues. Germline CDR1 and CDR2: SEHNR and FQNEAQ (reference sequence). Trimming pared 1 base from V and 5 bases from J, leaving 15 bases between. CDR3 protein: CASSLGLTGLNNEQFF. CDR3 DNA sequence: TGTGCCAGCAGCTTAGGTCTCACTGGACTGAACAATGAGCAGTTCTTC.

The CDR3 DNA reads as TGTGCCAGCAGCTTAGACAGGGGGGTATACTACGAGCAGTACTTC. Protein product: CASSLDRGVYYEQYF. The chain recombines TRBV7-2 with TRBJ2-7; 8 positions match TRBD1. The CDR3 is made up of 15 amino acids. From germline, CDR1 is SGHTA and CDR2 FQGNSA. The trim removed 1 base at V and 3 bases at J, leaving 5 bases unmatched.

The chain employs TRBV7-2 and TRBJ1-3; D is unresolved. Per the germline V gene, CDR1 is SGHTA and CDR2 is FQGNSA. The CDR3 runs to 16 residues. V lost 5 bases, J lost 4 bases, and 18 bases lay in between. This CDR3 reads CASSPRTQASGNTIYF. Here the CDR3 DNA reads TGTGCCAGCAGCCCACGTACGCAGGCCTCCGGAAACACCATATATTTT.

The J gene is TRBJ2-7, the V gene TRBV11-1; 7 bases align to TRBD1. The CDR3 spans 13 residues. The germline V gene encodes CDR1 SGHAT and CDR2 FQDESV (reference sequence). Trimming cost V 5 bases and J 3 bases; bases outside gene matches: 4. The CDR3 DNA reads TGTGCCAGCAGCCCTACAGGGGTCTACGAGCAGTACTTC. Protein sequence: CASSPTGVYEQYF. Combining the CDR3 with reference TRBV11-1 and TRBJ2-7 gives the whole variable domain EAEVAQSPRYKITEKSQAVAFWCDPISGHATLYWYRQILGQGPELLVQFQDESVVDDSQLPKDRFSAERLKGVDSTLKIQPAELGDSAMYLCASSPTGVYEQYFGPGTRLTVT.

The rearrangement uses TRBV4-3 and TRBJ2-1, with D possibly TRBD1 on 5 matching bases. V shed 0 bases and J shed 4 bases, with 10 bases lying between them. The V gene's germline CDR1 is LGHNA and CDR2 YSLEER. This CDR3 is built from 15 residues. The CDR3 reads CASSQEGVGYNEQFF. The DNA of the CDR3 is TGCGCCAGCAGCCAAGAAGGGGTGGGGTACAATGAGCAGTTCTTC.

This sequence joins TRBV6-5 and TRBJ1-2, with a possible D match to TRBD1 (5 bases). Germline CDR1 MNHEY, CDR2 SVGAGI. The CDR3 is 14 amino acids. V was clipped by 6 bases and J by 2 bases, with 13 bases between them. The DNA of the CDR3 is TGTGCCAGCAGAAAAGACAGAGCCAACTATGGCTACACCTTC. This encodes CASRKDRANYGYTF.

The CDR3 spells CASSNGGKTQYF. The CDR3 nucleotides read TGTGCCAGCAGTAACGGGGGAAAGACCCAGTACTTC. This rearrangement joins TRBV7-2 to TRBJ2-5; TRBD2 might be the D (6 bases). Trimming cost V 6 bases and J 6 bases, with 11 bases left between them. Germline V gene lookup returns CDR1 SGHTA and CDR2 FQGNSA. The CDR3 spans 12 residues.

This sequence joins TRBV28 and TRBJ1-2, with a weak D call TRBD1 (5 bases). Germline CDR1 MDHEN, CDR2 SYDVKM. The CDR3 spans 15 residues. Trimming cost V 1 base and J 0 bases, with 9 bases left between them. The CDR3 here is CASSLLDKSNYGYTF. For the CDR3, the DNA is TGTGCCAGCAGTTTATTGGACAAGTCTAACTATGGCTACACCTTC.

V gene TRBV18 combines with J gene TRBJ1-2; 8 nucleotides match TRBD1. The junction had 7 bases not matched to a gene; V was cut back by 3 bases and J by 7 bases. This CDR3 has 14 amino acids. Germline V gene lookup returns CDR1 KGHSH and CDR2 LQKENI. The CDR3 here is CASSPGTGPSGYTF. The CDR3 DNA reads as TGTGCCAGCTCACCCGGGACAGGCCCCAGTGGCTACACCTTC.

This clone appeared a single time. V is TRBV6-5 and J is TRBJ2-5; TRBD1 might be the D (7 bases). The ends were cut back, 0 bases at V and 0 bases at J, with 11 bases in the middle. Germline lookup yields CDR1 MNHEY and CDR2 SVGAGI. This CDR3 is built from 16 residues. The CDR3 DNA sequence: TGTGCCAGCAGTTACTCACGCAGGGGGGACCAAGAGACCCAGTACTTC. This sequence encodes CASSYSRRGDQETQYF.

The chain's CDR3 is CAWSVGLGYYYEQYF. The CDR3 DNA reads TGTGCCTGGAGTGTAGGCCTCGGGTACTACTACGAGCAGTACTTC. This chain connects TRBV30 to TRBJ2-7; D ambiguous. Germline CDR1 GTSNPN, CDR2 SVGIG (reference sequence). Trimming removed 0 bases at V and 3 bases at J, with 15 bases between. The CDR3 extends over 15 amino acids.

This clone was seen only a few times. The CDR3 bases are TGCGCCAGCACCCGGGGGGGAAGTAATGAAAAACTGTTTTTT. It encodes CASTRGGSNEKLFF. V is TRBV5-1 and J is TRBJ1-4; D possibly corresponds to TRBD1 (5 bases). This CDR3 contains 14 residues. From germline, CDR1 is SGHRS and CDR2 YFSETQ. V was trimmed by 6 bases and J by 4 bases, leaving 13 bases between them.

CDR3 residues: CASGEGDWEYNEQFF. The CDR3 nucleotides are TGCGCCAGTGGGGAAGGGGACTGGGAGTACAATGAGCAGTTCTTC. The chain couples TRBV5-1 to TRBJ2-1, with TRBD2 as a possible D gene (6 bases). The CDR3 contains 15 residues. V was shortened by 8 bases and J by 4 bases, with 19 bases between the two germline ends. The germline CDR1 and CDR2 sequences are SGHRS and YFSETQ.

This clone has more than one count but fewer than ten. This chain joins TRBV5-1 and TRBJ2-7; 8 bases map to TRBD1. V lost 3 bases to trimming and J lost 7 bases; unmatched junction nucleotides: 12. Germline values: CDR1 SGHRS, CDR2 YFSETQ. This CDR3 spans 15 amino acids. DNA of the CDR3: TGCGCCAGCAGCTCAGGACGGCAGGGGGCAAATGAGCAGTACTTC. This encodes CASSSGRQGANEQYF.